These 3 T cell receptor beta chains share one sample of origin, sequenced in a study of Ad26.COV2.S vaccination and SARS-CoV-2 variants (dated by TCRdb to the early 2020s). Library preparation employed the immunoSEQ multiplex PCR assay. In its TCRdb copy, this immuneACCESS table keeps in-frame sequences only and misses some clones. Where compared with another copy, unresolved V genes explain less than half of these, and the others have no known cause. The sample has 300,000 to 500,000 clones on record, less than 90% of them singletons. The top ten clones comprise 3% to 4.5% of the sample. The treatment or condition label on this specimen signifies: 15 to 20 received Ad26.COV2.S at low or high dose, single or two shots; several received placebo; per-sample allocation not given. For vaccine and placebo recipients, repertoires were sequenced using samples collected on day 63 after the first injection.

The sequenced sample was peripheral blood, obtained in a trial of Ad26.COV2.S vaccine versus placebo. These receptor sequences come from a person between 18 and 60 years old who received the Ad26.COV2.S COVID-19 vaccine or a placebo.

The chain uses TRBV3-1 (or the pseudogene TRBV3-2) and TRBJ1-2; the match to TRBD1 covers 7 bases. Germline V lookup: CDR1 LGHDT, CDR2 YNNKEL (reference sequence). This CDR3 spans 14 amino acids. J was trimmed by 2 bases and V by 9 bases; bases with no gene match: 9. The CDR3 here is CASTAQGQNYGYTF. The CDR3 DNA sequence: TGTGCCAGTACCGCACAGGGACAGAACTATGGCTACACCTTC.

The CDR3 DNA sequence: TGTGCCAGCTCACCCACTTCACCAGGGAAGAACACTGAAGCTTTCTTT. This encodes CASSPTSPGKNTEAFF. The rearrangement uses TRBV18 and TRBJ1-1; possible D gene TRBD1, 5 bases. V lost 3 bases, J lost 1 base, and 15 bases lay in between. This CDR3 spans 16 amino acids. Germline V gives CDR1 KGHSH, CDR2 LQKENI.

This clone was found a few times. V usage is TRBV5-6 and J usage is TRBJ1-2; D gene ambiguous. The germline gives CDR1 SGHDT, CDR2 YYEEEE. The CDR3 sequence is 13 residues long. The V and J ends lost 5 bases and 3 bases respectively, with 11 bases between them. CDR3 sequence reads: CASSPVLDYGYTF. For the CDR3, the DNA is TGTGCCAGCAGTCCCGTTCTAGACTATGGCTACACCTTC.